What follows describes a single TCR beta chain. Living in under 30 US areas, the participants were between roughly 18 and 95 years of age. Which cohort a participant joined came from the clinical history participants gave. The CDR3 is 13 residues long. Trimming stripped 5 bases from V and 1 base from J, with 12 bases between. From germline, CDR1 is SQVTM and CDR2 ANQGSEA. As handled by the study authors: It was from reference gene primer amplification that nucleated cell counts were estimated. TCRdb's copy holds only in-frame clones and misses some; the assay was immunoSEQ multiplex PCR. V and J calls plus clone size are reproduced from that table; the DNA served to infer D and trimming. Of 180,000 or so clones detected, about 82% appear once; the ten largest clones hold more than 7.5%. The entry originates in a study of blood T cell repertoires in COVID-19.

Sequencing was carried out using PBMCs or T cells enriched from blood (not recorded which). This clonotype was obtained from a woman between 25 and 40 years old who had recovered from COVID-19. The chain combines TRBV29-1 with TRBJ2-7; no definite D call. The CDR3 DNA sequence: TGCAGCGTTTCTGCAGCGTTATCCTACGAGCAGTACTTC. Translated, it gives CSVSAALSYEQYF.